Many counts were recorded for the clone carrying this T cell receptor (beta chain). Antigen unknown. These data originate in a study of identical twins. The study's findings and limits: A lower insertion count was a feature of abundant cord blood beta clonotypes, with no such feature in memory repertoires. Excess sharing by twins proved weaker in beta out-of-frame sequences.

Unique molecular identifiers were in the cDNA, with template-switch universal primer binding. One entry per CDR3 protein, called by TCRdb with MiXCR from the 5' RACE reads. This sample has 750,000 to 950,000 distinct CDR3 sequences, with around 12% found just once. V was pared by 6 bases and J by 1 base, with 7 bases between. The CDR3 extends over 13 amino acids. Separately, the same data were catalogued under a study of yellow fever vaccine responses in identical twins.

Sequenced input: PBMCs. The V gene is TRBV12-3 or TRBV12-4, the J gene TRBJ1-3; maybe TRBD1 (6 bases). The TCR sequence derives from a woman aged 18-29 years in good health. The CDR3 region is CASRRGSGNTIYF. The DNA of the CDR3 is TGTGCCAGCAGAAGGGGGTCTGGAAACACCATATATTTT.